A selection of T cell receptor beta chains follows, all from one sample in a study of blood T cell repertoires in COVID-19. Sequenced by immunoSEQ multiplex PCR; TCRdb stores in-frame clones only, minus some. The profile shows 440,000 or so clones, about nine tenths of them singletons. The sample comprised peripheral blood. The receptors shown here come from a woman aged 40 to 49 with COVID-19, enrolled during active disease. Both conserved end residues are part of each CDR3. The order of the fields is D gene, J gene, V gene, clone size, CDR3 protein, CDR3 DNA. A D gene is named only where the DNA matches it firmly. For some rows the clone size is stated as once, few or many, or as a class when expanded; others skip it.

d_call: TRBD1; j_call: TRBJ2-7; v_call: TRBV9; clone_size: .; cdr3_aa: CASSVGGTGNYEQYF; cdr3_nt: TGTGCCAGCAGCGTAGGAGGGACAGGAAACTACGAGCAGTACTTC
d_call: .; j_call: TRBJ1-6; v_call: TRBV18; clone_size: .; cdr3_aa: CASSPEPVNSPLHF; cdr3_nt: TGTGCCAGCTCACCAGAACCAGTTAATTCACCCCTCCACTTT
d_call: TRBD1; j_call: TRBJ2-2; v_call: TRBV10-3; clone_size: once; cdr3_aa: CATGDRAGTGELFF; cdr3_nt: TGTGCCACCGGGGACAGGGCGGGCACCGGGGAGCTGTTTTTT
d_call: .; j_call: TRBJ1-3; v_call: TRBV7-2; clone_size: .; cdr3_aa: CASSLGGQINTIYF; cdr3_nt: TGTGCCAGCAGCTTAGGAGGACAGATCAACACCATATATTTT
d_call: .; j_call: TRBJ2-3; v_call: TRBV29-1; clone_size: .; cdr3_aa: CSVEGLALADTQYF; cdr3_nt: TGCAGCGTGGAAGGGTTAGCGCTGGCAGATACGCAGTATTTT
d_call: TRBD2; j_call: TRBJ2-2; v_call: TRBV28; clone_size: few; cdr3_aa: CASESGTSWTGELFF; cdr3_nt: TGTGCCAGCGAATCCGGGACTAGCTGGACCGGGGAGCTGTTTTTT
d_call: TRBD1; j_call: TRBJ1-1; v_call: TRBV6-5; clone_size: .; cdr3_aa: CASSYSQGAAFF; cdr3_nt: TGTGCCAGCAGTTACTCACAGGGGGCCGCTTTCTTT
d_call: .; j_call: TRBJ2-7; v_call: TRBV5-4; clone_size: few; cdr3_aa: CASSSPPRAGRGEQYF; cdr3_nt: TGTGCCAGCAGCTCCCCGCCAAGGGCGGGACGGGGCGAGCAGTACTTC
d_call: .; j_call: TRBJ1-4; v_call: TRBV6-6; clone_size: .; cdr3_aa: CASSWTDEKLFF; cdr3_nt: TGTGCCAGCAGTTGGACAGATGAAAAACTGTTTTTT
d_call: TRBD1; j_call: TRBJ1-1; v_call: TRBV7-9; clone_size: few; cdr3_aa: CASSPAGTGITEAFF; cdr3_nt: TGTGCCAGCAGCCCGGCGGGGACAGGGATCACTGAAGCTTTCTTT
d_call: .; j_call: TRBJ2-1; v_call: TRBV6-2/TRBV6-3; clone_size: .; cdr3_aa: CASSDPFVTGGHKGYNEQFF; cdr3_nt: TGTGCCAGCAGTGACCCCTTCGTGACGGGGGGCCATAAGGGGTACAATGAGCAGTTCTTC